In its sample, the clone carrying this T cell receptor (beta chain) was seen many times. Its target is not known. The trim removed 4 bases at V and 8 bases at J, leaving 18 bases unmatched. There are 17 residues in the CDR3. Germline values: CDR1 MNHEY, CDR2 SMNVEV (reference sequence). Amplification yielded TCR beta CDR3 regions, with RNA transcripts as the source. In the first-round RT-PCR of the TCR CDR3, the HTBI primer set was used. TCRdb ran MiXCR on the multiplex PCR reads and lists one entry per CDR3 protein. Of almost 600,000 distinct CDR3 sequences in the sample, roughly 14% were seen once. The data originate from a study of T cells in Graves' hyperthyroidism and ophthalmopathy. Blood was obtained at the first hyperthyroidism diagnosis, which preceded any ophthalmopathy symptoms. Points from the study as a whole: Blood samples included most of the expanded thyroid clonotypes exceeding 0.001. The model foresaw ophthalmopathy a median around seven months prior to onset. Stable hyperthyroidism and ophthalmopathy were separated using 13 V-J signatures.

The receptor was derived from a woman in her twenties or thirties with Graves' hyperthyroidism that later progressed to Graves' ophthalmopathy. Input material: blood. The chain carries TRBV27 and TRBJ1-2; 8 bases are shared with TRBD1. The CDR3 is CASSCTPPLRGRCGYTF. CDR3 DNA sequence: TGTGCCAGCAGTTGCACTCCTCCGCTCAGGGGGCGCTGCGGCTACACCTTC.